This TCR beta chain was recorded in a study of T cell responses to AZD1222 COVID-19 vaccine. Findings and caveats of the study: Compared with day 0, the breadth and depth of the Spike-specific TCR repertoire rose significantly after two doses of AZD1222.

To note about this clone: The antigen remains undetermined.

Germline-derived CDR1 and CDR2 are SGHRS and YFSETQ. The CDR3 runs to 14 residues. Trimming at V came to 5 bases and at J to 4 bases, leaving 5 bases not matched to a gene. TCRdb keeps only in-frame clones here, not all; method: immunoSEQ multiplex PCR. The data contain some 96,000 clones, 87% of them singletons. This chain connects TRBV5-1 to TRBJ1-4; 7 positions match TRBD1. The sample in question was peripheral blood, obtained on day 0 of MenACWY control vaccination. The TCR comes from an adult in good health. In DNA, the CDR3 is TGCGCCAGCAGACCAGGGGGGGATAATGAAAAACTGTTTTTT. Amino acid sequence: CASRPGGDNEKLFF. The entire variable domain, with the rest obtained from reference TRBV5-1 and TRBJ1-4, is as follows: KAGVTQTPRYLIKTRGQQVTLSCSPISGHRSVSWYQQTPGQGLQFLFEYFSETQRNKGNFPGRFSGRQFSNSRSEMNVSTLELGDSALYLCASRPGGDNEKLFFGSGTQLSVL.